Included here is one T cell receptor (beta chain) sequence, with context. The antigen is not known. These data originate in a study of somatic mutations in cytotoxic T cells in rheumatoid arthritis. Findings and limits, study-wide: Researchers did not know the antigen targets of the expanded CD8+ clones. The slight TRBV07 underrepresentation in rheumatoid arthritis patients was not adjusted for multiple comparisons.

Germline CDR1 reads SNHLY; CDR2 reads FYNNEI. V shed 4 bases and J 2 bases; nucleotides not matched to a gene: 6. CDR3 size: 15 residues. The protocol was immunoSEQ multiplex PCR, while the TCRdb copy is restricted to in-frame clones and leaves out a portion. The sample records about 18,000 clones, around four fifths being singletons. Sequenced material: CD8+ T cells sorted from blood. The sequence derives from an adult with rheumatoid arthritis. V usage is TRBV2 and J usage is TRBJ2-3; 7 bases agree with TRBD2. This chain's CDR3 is CASSVAGVSTDTQYF. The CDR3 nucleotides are TGTGCCAGCAGTGTGGCGGGGGTGTCCACAGATACGCAGTATTTT.